These 21 T cell receptor beta chains share one sample of origin, sequenced in a study of shared clonotypes between healthy human individuals. As defined, naive CD8 cells were CD45RO-negative and positively selected for CCR7, with terminally differentiated effector memory CD45RA+ cells excluded. The repertoire was sequenced with immunoSEQ multiplex PCR; TCRdb's copy has only in-frame clones and lacks some. The sample yields millions of clones, approximately 94% seen once. Sequenced sample: naive CD8+ T cells sorted from blood. Receptors originate from a young man in good health.

The rearrangement links TRBV7-9 to TRBJ2-5, with 7 bases matching TRBD2. V dropped 5 bases and J dropped 3; count of bases not matched to a gene: 3. The CDR3 contains 13 residues. Germline CDR1 and CDR2: SEHNR and FQNEAQ (reference sequence). CDR3 DNA: TGTGCCAGCAGCCATACTAGCGAAGAGACCCAGTACTTC. Translation gives CASSHTSEETQYF.

The chain employs TRBV6-4 and TRBJ1-5; 12 bases fit TRBD1. With V trimmed by 5 bases and J by 1 base, 6 bases remained unmatched. CDR3 length: 17 amino acids. Germline V gene sequence: CDR1 MRHNA, CDR2 SNTAGT. The CDR3 here is CASSNKGTGGSNQPQHF. CDR3 bases: TGTGCCAGCAGTAACAAAGGGACAGGGGGCAGCAATCAGCCCCAGCATTTT.

Of note for this clone: Within the sample, other DNA sequences also encode this same CDR3. In DNA form, the CDR3 reads TGTGCCAGCAGCTTGGGGGGACTCTACGAGCAGTACTTC. Translation gives CASSLGGLYEQYF. The chain is built from TRBV5-4 and TRBJ2-7; D might be TRBD2 (6 bases). The CDR3 has 13 amino acids. Germline assignment: CDR1 SGHNT and CDR2 YYREEE (reference sequence). V lost 0 bases to trimming and J lost 3 bases, with 7 bases between them.

The chain uses TRBV4-3 and TRBJ1-4, with D possibly TRBD1 on 5 matching bases. Germline assignment: CDR1 LGHNA and CDR2 YSLEER. The CDR3 runs to 15 residues. V lost 1 base to trimming and J lost 4 bases, with 10 bases between them. The CDR3 here is CASSQAGLGNEKLFF. In DNA form, the CDR3 reads TGCGCCAGCAGCCAAGCGGGGCTCGGTAATGAAAAACTGTTTTTT.

Of note for this clone: Other DNA sequences from this sample encode an identical CDR3 as well. V is TRBV9 and J is TRBJ1-5; D gene uncertain. The length of the CDR3 is 13 residues. Germline loops: CDR1 SGDLS, CDR2 YYNGEE. Trimming shortened V by 0 bases and J by 6 bases, and 7 bases separated the two germline ends. CDR3 coding DNA: TGTGCCAGCAGCGTAGGTTCGGGTCAGCCCCAGCATTTT. It encodes CASSVGSGQPQHF.

The chain joins TRBV7-9 to TRBJ2-7; D may be TRBD1 (6 bases). V dropped 7 bases and J dropped 0 bases, with 19 bases sitting between them. The CDR3 runs 16 residues. Germline values: CDR1 SEHNR, CDR2 FQNEAQ (reference sequence). CDR3 amino acids: CASTTQQGPLSYEQYF. Here the CDR3 DNA reads TGTGCCAGCACGACCCAACAGGGTCCCCTCTCCTACGAGCAGTACTTC.

This clone occurred once. The J gene is TRBJ1-1, the V gene TRBV27, with D perhaps TRBD1 (5 bases). Germline V lookup: CDR1 MNHEY, CDR2 SMNVEV (reference sequence). Trimming stripped 3 bases from V and 5 bases from J, with 16 bases between. The CDR3 has 15 amino acids. As DNA, the CDR3 is TGTGCCAGCAGTTTGAGGTTTGGGGGTATGACTGAAGCTTTCTTT. Translating gives CASSLRFGGMTEAFF.

This chain joins TRBV4-1 and TRBJ2-7, with D hard to call. Between the trimmed V and J ends, which lost 0 bases and 2 bases, there was a span of 11 bases. The CDR3 has 15 residues. The germline V gene has CDR1 MGHRA and CDR2 YSYEKL. The CDR3: CASSQDQASTYEQYF. DNA of the CDR3: TGCGCCAGCAGCCAAGATCAGGCCAGCACCTACGAGCAGTACTTC.

V is TRBV5-4 and J is TRBJ2-2; TRBD1 matches 9 bases. The CDR3 contains 16 residues. Germline V CDR1 and CDR2: SGHNT, YYREEE (reference sequence). Trimming removed 5 bases from V and 4 bases from J; junction bases left unmatched: 9. CDR3 residues: CASSYAGTGITGELFF. The CDR3 DNA follows: TGTGCCAGCAGTTATGCCGGGACAGGGATCACCGGGGAGCTGTTTTTT. The full variable domain, with the rest looked up from reference TRBV5-4 and TRBJ2-2, is ETGVTQSPTHLIKTRGQQVTLRCSSQSGHNTVSWYQQALGQGPQFIFQYYREEENGRGNFPPRFSGLQFPNYSSELNVNALELDDSALYLCASSYAGTGITGELFFGEGSRLTVL.

DNA for the CDR3: TGTGCCAGCAGCTTGGGACCTGGTTCTGAAGCTTTCTTT. It translates to CASSLGPGSEAFF. The V and J genes are TRBV5-6 and TRBJ1-1; D gene uncertain. CDR3 length equals 13 residues. Between the trimmed V and J ends, which lost 0 bases and 6 bases, there was a span of 9 bases. Germline V gene sequence: CDR1 SGHDT, CDR2 YYEEEE.

This chain links TRBV4-3 with TRBJ2-3; 13 bases are a match to TRBD2. CDR1 and CDR2 (germline): LGHNA, YSLEER. V lost 4 bases, J lost 1 base, and 2 bases stayed unmatched. This CDR3 contains 16 residues. As DNA, the CDR3 is TGCGCCAGCAGCCGCGGACTAGCGGGAGGCACAGATACGCAGTATTTT. Translation gives CASSRGLAGGTDTQYF.

The chain employs TRBV7-9 and TRBJ1-1; unclear D gene. The V gene's germline CDR1 is SEHNR and CDR2 FQNEAQ (reference sequence). CDR3 size: 11 residues. The ends were cut back, 4 bases at V and 6 bases at J, with 6 bases in the middle. The CDR3 region is CASSSGAEAFF. DNA of the CDR3: TGTGCCAGCAGCTCCGGGGCTGAAGCTTTCTTT.

This chain connects TRBV29-1 to TRBJ1-2; D is ambiguous. CDR1 and CDR2 (germline): SQVTM, ANQGSEA. V dropped 2 bases and J dropped 0 bases, with 10 bases sitting between them. This CDR3 region has 14 residues. CDR3: CSVESSGPNYGYTF. CDR3 in DNA: TGCAGCGTTGAATCTTCTGGGCCTAACTATGGCTACACCTTC.

This chain connects TRBV7-2 to TRBJ2-2, with TRBD1 matching 7 bases. CDR3 length: 15 residues. J was trimmed by 2 bases and V by 4 bases; bases with no gene match: 4. The V gene's germline CDR1 is SGHTA and CDR2 FQGNSA. The CDR3 region has the DNA TGTGCCAGCAGCTCAGACAGGGTCAACACCGGGGAGCTGTTTTTT. Amino acids: CASSSDRVNTGELFF. The full variable domain, completed using reference TRBV7-2 and TRBJ2-2, is GAGVSQSPSNKVTEKGKDVELRCDPISGHTALYWYRQSLGQGLEFLIYFQGNSAPDKSGLPSDRFSAERTGGSVSTLTIQRTQQEDSAVYLCASSSDRVNTGELFFGEGSRLTVL.

The rearrangement uses TRBV5-8 and TRBJ2-3; 14 positions agree with TRBD2. The CDR3 length is 17 residues. Germline CDR1 SGHTS, CDR2 YDEGEE. J gave up 7 bases and V 0 bases, and 7 bases lay outside the gene matches. In nucleotides, the CDR3 is TGTGCCAGCAGCTTGGTGGGACTAGCGGGGGAAGGGAATACGCAGTATTTT. Protein sequence: CASSLVGLAGEGNTQYF.

As regards this clone: The same CDR3 also results from other DNA sequences found in this sample. The chain has TRBV9 and TRBJ2-7; TRBD1 matches 8 bases. CDR3 length equals 12 residues. J gave up 6 bases and V 3 bases, and 2 bases lay outside the gene matches. Looked up from germline, CDR1 is SGDLS and CDR2 is YYNGEE. The CDR3 DNA reads TGTGCCAGCAGCGCTCAGGGGGCCGAGCAGTACTTC. It specifies CASSAQGAEQYF.

The rearrangement links TRBV5-4 to TRBJ1-2; 8 bases align to TRBD1. This CDR3 region has 15 residues. CDR1 is SGHNT, CDR2 YYREEE, per germline (reference sequence). The trim removed 4 bases at V and 8 bases at J, leaving 13 bases unmatched. CDR3 nucleotides: TGTGCCAGCAGCGAAATTGACAGGGGTTTAATCGGCTACACCTTC. Amino acids: CASSEIDRGLIGYTF.

This rearrangement joins TRBV28 to TRBJ2-7, with 9 positions matching TRBD1. Germline V lookup: CDR1 MDHEN, CDR2 SYDVKM. V was pared by 4 bases and J by 4 bases, with 5 bases of the junction left unmatched. The CDR3 is 14 amino acids. The CDR3 DNA reads TGTGCCAGCAGTTCGCAGGGACAGGGTTACGAGCAGTACTTC. It encodes CASSSQGQGYEQYF.

The rearrangement joins TRBV4-1 to TRBJ2-2, with a tentative D call TRBD2 (6 bases). The length of the CDR3 is 15 residues. The V end was cut by 4 bases, the J end by 4 bases, with 13 bases between. Per germline, CDR1 MGHRA and CDR2 YSYEKL. Written as DNA, the CDR3 is TGCGCCAGCAGCCCGGTCGGGGGTGGCACCGGGGAGCTGTTTTTT. Its protein is CASSPVGGGTGELFF.

The CDR3 sequence is CASSFVGGVNQPQHF. The CDR3 DNA sequence: TGTGCCAGCAGTTTTGTAGGGGGCGTTAATCAGCCCCAGCATTTT. The genes are TRBV28 and TRBJ1-5, with TRBD1 matching 7 bases. The trim removed 3 bases at V and 4 bases at J, leaving 6 bases unmatched. The CDR3 is 15 amino acids. CDR1 is MDHEN, CDR2 SYDVKM, per germline. Variable domain in full (rest from reference TRBV28 and TRBJ1-5): DVKVTQSSRYLVKRTGEKVFLECVQDMDHENMFWYRQDPGLGLRLIYFSYDVKMKEKGDIPEGYSVSREKKERFSLILESASTNQTSMYLCASSFVGGVNQPQHFGDGTRLSIL.

For the CDR3, the DNA is TGTGCCAGCAGTCCCCCCCTAGCGGGGGGGCTGGAGACCCAGTACTTC. Translating gives CASSPPLAGGLETQYF. The chain uses TRBV28 and TRBJ2-5, with TRBD2 identical over 12 bases. The V gene end was trimmed by 5 bases and the J gene end by 5 bases; junction bases not matched to a gene: 9. Germline V CDR1 and CDR2: MDHEN, SYDVKM. CDR3 length: 16 residues.